These 19 T cell receptor beta chains share one sample of origin, sequenced in a study of OX40 agonist ivuxolimab in advanced cancers. Clones were sequenced by immunoSEQ multiplex PCR, and TCRdb holds only the in-frame ones, with some missing. This sample has 90,000 to 95,000 clones, with approximately 87% found just once. The material sequenced was CD4+ or CD8+ T cells sorted from blood, taken in a trial of the OX40 agonist ivuxolimab. Source of these receptors: an adult with an advanced solid tumor such as melanoma, head and neck, liver or kidney cancer.

This sequence joins TRBV19 and TRBJ2-1; D unresolved. The germline gives CDR1 LNHDA, CDR2 SQIVND (reference sequence). This CDR3 has 17 residues. Trimming took 8 bases from V and 9 from J, leaving 29 bases between them. DNA of the CDR3: TGTGCCAGTCGGGTTGGCGCTGAACTTCGCCGCCCTGCTGAGCAGTTCTTC. Its protein product is CASRVGAELRRPAEQFF.

The rearrangement links TRBV19 to TRBJ2-6; TRBD1 agrees at 7 bases. Germline CDR1 is LNHDA and CDR2 is SQIVND (reference sequence). The trim removed 10 bases at V and 2 bases at J, leaving 5 bases unmatched. CDR3 length equals 14 residues. The CDR3, as DNA: TGTGCCACCACAGGGGTTGCTGGGGCCAACGTCCTGACTTTC. Translating it yields CATTGVAGANVLTF.

This sequence joins TRBV9 and TRBJ1-1, with D possibly being TRBD1 (5 bases). Per germline, CDR1 SGDLS and CDR2 YYNGEE. Trimming took off 0 bases at V and 0 bases at J, with 12 bases between the two ends. The CDR3 contains 16 residues. The CDR3 sequence: CASSVGHRGVNTEAFF. The CDR3 DNA follows: TGTGCCAGCAGCGTAGGCCATCGGGGGGTGAACACTGAAGCTTTCTTT.

The V call is TRBV6-1, the J call TRBJ2-1, with 7 bases matching TRBD2. This CDR3 has 12 residues. CDR1 and CDR2 from the germline V gene are MNHNS and SASEGT. With V trimmed by 2 bases and J by 10 bases, 2 bases remained unmatched. CDR3 nucleotides: TGTGCCAGCAGTGAAACACTAGCGGAGCAGTTCTTC. It codes for CASSETLAEQFF.

The chain uses TRBV5-1 and TRBJ2-1, with D tentatively TRBD1 (5 bases). CDR1 and CDR2 (germline): SGHRS, YFSETQ. This CDR3 is built from 13 residues. Between the trimmed V and J ends, which lost 0 bases and 7 bases, there was a span of 8 bases. Here the CDR3 DNA reads TGCGCCAGCAGCTTGGGCAGGGTAAATGAGCAGTTCTTC. Residues: CASSLGRVNEQFF.

This clone was picked up one time. The chain uses TRBV28 and TRBJ1-2; 12 bases agree with TRBD1. The CDR3 consists of 14 residues. J was trimmed by 8 bases and V by 10 bases; bases with no gene match: 11. Germline lookup yields CDR1 MDHEN and CDR2 SYDVKM. The CDR3 loop reads CATEGDRGLRGYTF. The CDR3 DNA sequence: TGTGCCACCGAGGGGGACAGGGGGCTTAGAGGCTACACCTTC.

This clone was counted a few times. The V and J genes are TRBV15 and TRBJ1-1; TRBD1 is a possible D gene (6 bases). Germline V CDR1 and CDR2: LNHNV, YYDKDF (reference sequence). CDR3 length: 13 residues. V lost 0 bases and J 4 bases, leaving 6 bases between the germline ends. The CDR3 here is CATSREGGTEAFF. CDR3 in DNA: TGTGCCACCAGCAGAGAAGGGGGCACTGAAGCTTTCTTT.

Here the CDR3 reads CASSVAGTLQETQYF. The CDR3 DNA reads TGTGCCAGCAGCGTAGCTGGGACACTACAAGAGACCCAGTACTTC. The chain couples TRBV9 to TRBJ2-5; D might be TRBD1 (6 bases). This CDR3 spans 15 amino acids. The V gene's germline CDR1 is SGDLS and CDR2 YYNGEE. Trimming removed 0 bases from V and 2 bases from J, with 11 bases in between.

Only one count was recorded for this clone. J is TRBJ2-5 and V is TRBV7-7; 8 bases agree with TRBD1. V lost 3 bases and J lost 1; bases outside the gene matches: 1. The CDR3 extends over 14 amino acids. CDR1 and CDR2 (germline): SSHAT, FNYEAQ (reference sequence). The CDR3 DNA follows: TGTGCCAGCAGCTTGCAGGGGGCCCAAGAGACCCAGTACTTC. Its protein is CASSLQGAQETQYF.

This clone came up once. The chain uses TRBV6-1 and TRBJ1-1, with 7 bases aligning to TRBD1. The ends lost 0 bases at V and 5 bases at J; junction bases unmatched: 9. The CDR3 has 16 residues. Germline CDR1 reads MNHNS; CDR2 reads SASEGT. CDR3 sequence: CASSEATTGLYTEAFF. The CDR3 nucleotides are TGTGCCAGCAGTGAAGCGACGACAGGGCTTTATACTGAAGCTTTCTTT.

The rearrangement links TRBV19 to TRBJ2-3; 14 bases match TRBD2. This CDR3 has 15 residues. Trimming removed 3 bases from V and 4 bases from J; junction bases left unmatched: 0. Germline V CDR1 and CDR2: LNHDA, SQIVND (reference sequence). CDR3 in DNA: TGTGCCAGTAGTATGGGACTAGCGGGAGCAGATACGCAGTATTTT. Amino acid sequence: CASSMGLAGADTQYF.

This clone was seen a few times. The chain has TRBV11-2 and TRBJ2-1; 11 bases match TRBD2. This CDR3 contains 16 residues. The germline V gene has CDR1 SGHAT and CDR2 FQNNGV. J gave up 9 bases and V 5 bases, and 12 bases lay outside the gene matches. The CDR3 DNA is TGTGCCAGCAGCCTAAGCGGACTAGCGGGTATGGGTGAGCAGTTCTTC. Its protein product is CASSLSGLAGMGEQFF.

The gene calls are TRBV9 and TRBJ2-1; D not certain. Germline assignment: CDR1 SGDLS and CDR2 YYNGEE. This CDR3 is 13 amino acids long. The germline V and J ends were trimmed by 0 bases and 6 bases, with 7 bases remaining between them. CDR3 sequence: CASSVGQSNEQFF. The CDR3 nucleotides are TGTGCCAGCAGCGTAGGTCAGAGCAATGAGCAGTTCTTC.

This chain uses TRBV7-2 with TRBJ2-4; D possibly uses TRBD1 or TRBD2 (5 bases each). Germline values: CDR1 SGHTA, CDR2 FQGNSA. This CDR3 spans 12 amino acids. V was cut by 1 base and J by 13 bases, with 11 bases left in between. CDR3 bases: TGTGCCAGCAGCTTAGATACGGGACGCCAGTACTTC. Its protein is CASSLDTGRQYF.

This sequence joins TRBV14 and TRBJ1-3; perhaps TRBD1 as D (6 bases). Germline-derived CDR1 and CDR2 are SGHDN and FVKESK. The CDR3 is 15 amino acids. The V and J ends lost 1 base and 4 bases respectively, with 11 bases between them. CDR3 sequence (DNA): TGTGCCAGCAGCCAAGCTCAGGGGCCCGGAAACACCATATATTTT. Residues: CASSQAQGPGNTIYF.

The V and J genes are TRBV2 and TRBJ2-1; 7 bases align to TRBD2. The trim removed 8 bases at V and 5 bases at J, leaving 6 bases unmatched. This CDR3 contains 13 residues. Germline-derived CDR1 and CDR2 are SNHLY and FYNNEI. The CDR3 region has the DNA TGTGCCAGCCGCCTAGCGGACAACAATGAGCAGTTCTTC. It yields the protein CASRLADNNEQFF.

The CDR3 region is CASTSLRGTEAFF. The CDR3 nucleotides read TGCGCCAGTACTTCCCTTCGGGGCACTGAAGCTTTCTTT. The chain recombines TRBV5-1 with TRBJ1-1; D not resolved. The germline gives CDR1 SGHRS, CDR2 YFSETQ. Trimming left V 8 bases short and J 4 bases short, with 15 bases between. The CDR3 loop spans 13 amino acids.

J is TRBJ1-3 and V is TRBV21-1. TRBV21-1 counts as a pseudogene. This CDR3 is built from 16 residues. As DNA, the CDR3 is TGTGCCAGCAGCAAGGGACTTCCGTCTTCTGGAAACACCATATATTTT. Translated, it gives CASSKGLPSSGNTIYF.

This chain uses TRBV9 with TRBJ2-7; 10 nucleotides align to TRBD1. The V gene end was trimmed by 4 bases and the J gene end by 3 bases; junction bases not matched to a gene: 4. The germline V gene has CDR1 SGDLS and CDR2 YYNGEE. This CDR3 has 14 amino acids. The CDR3 region has the DNA TGTGCCAGCAGCTCACGGACAGGGGGCTACGAGCAGTACTTC. It translates to CASSSRTGGYEQYF. Full variable domain (rest looked up from reference TRBV9 and TRBJ2-7): DSGVTQTPKHLITATGQRVTLRCSPRSGDLSVYWYQQSLDQGLQFLIQYYNGEERAKGNILERFSAQQFPDLHSELNLSSLELGDSALYFCASSSRTGGYEQYFGPGTRLTVT.